This T cell receptor (beta chain) comes out of a study of control samples from healthy donors and cancer patients. Measured with immunoSEQ multiplex PCR; TCRdb has only the in-frame clones, and not every one. This repertoire shows 95,000 to 130,000 clones, more than 85% found once; its top ten account for around 2.5%. The CDR3 runs to 15 residues. Germline V gives CDR1 LNHDA, CDR2 SQIVND (reference sequence). V was pared by 4 bases and J by 4 bases, with 14 bases between. The material sequenced was blood. The receptor's source is a young man in good health. The chain couples TRBV19 to TRBJ1-5; D is unclear. The CDR3 loop is CASSRWLGGNQPQHF. The CDR3 DNA is TGTGCCAGTAGTAGGTGGTTGGGCGGGAATCAGCCCCAGCATTTT.